One TCR beta chain is described in this entry. This CDR3 contains 10 residues. Trimming stripped 3 bases from V and 7 bases from J, with 4 bases between. The V gene's germline CDR1 is DFQATT and CDR2 SNEGSKA (reference sequence). Using unique molecular identifiers, the investigators prepared the TCRbeta library. MiXCR, applied by TCRdb to the PCR reads, yields one record per CDR3 protein. This table has over 550,000 distinct CDR3 sequences, roughly 10% appearing once. This entry comes from a study of T-cell reconstitution after alpha-beta-depleted transplantation in children. The starting material was PBMCs from the stem cell graft donor, obtained from the stem cell graft. The rearrangement uses TRBV20-1 and TRBJ2-1, with D unresolved. This TCR derives from a human donor who donated a stem cell graft to a child with acute myeloid leukemia. CDR3 sequence (DNA): TGCAGTGCTAGGTATAATGAGCAGTTCTTC. It encodes CSARYNEQFF.